The 23 T cell receptor beta chains listed next were all sequenced from one sample in a study of radiotherapy plus CTLA-4 blockade in lung cancer. Sequenced by immunoSEQ multiplex PCR; TCRdb stores in-frame clones only, minus some. Here the sample spans tens of thousands of clones, roughly 79% being singletons. This specimen was peripheral blood, taken from a patient treated with radiotherapy plus ipilimumab. Source of these receptors: a human donor with non-small cell lung cancer whose response to radiotherapy plus ipilimumab could not be evaluated. Some clones in this sample may be carry-over from other donors' samples.

About this clone itself: The junction shows a germline mismatch at one end, possibly a read error. This rearrangement joins TRBV10-1 to TRBJ1-1, with TRBD1 identical over 10 bases. Germline V gene sequence: CDR1 WNHNN, CDR2 SYGVQD (reference sequence). The length of the CDR3 is 12 residues. CDR3 protein: CASRGPGQGSDF. As DNA, the CDR3 is TGCGCCAGCAGGGGACCGGGACAGGGGAGTGATTTT.

The chain combines TRBV7-2 with TRBJ2-1; a possible D gene is TRBD1 (6 bases). V was clipped by 4 bases and J by 0 bases, with 16 bases between them. The CDR3 is 17 residues long. In germline, CDR1 is SGHTA, CDR2 FQGNSA. The CDR3 nucleotides are TGTGCCAGCAGCTCGACTTTAGGGGGTCGCTCCTACAATGAGCAGTTCTTC. This gives the protein CASSSTLGGRSYNEQFF.

This clone was detected only once. The J gene is TRBJ2-1, the V gene TRBV6-5; D might be TRBD1 (6 bases). Trimming removed 6 bases at V and 3 bases at J, with 9 bases between. Germline assignment: CDR1 MNHEY and CDR2 SVGAGI. The CDR3 contains 13 residues. The CDR3 DNA is TGTGCCAGCAGCCAACAGGGCTACAATGAGCAGTTCTTC. Translated, it gives CASSQQGYNEQFF.

The chain carries TRBV5-1 and TRBJ2-1; D might be TRBD1 (5 bases). Germline CDR1 and CDR2: SGHRS and YFSETQ. This CDR3 contains 14 residues. V lost 1 base and J 10 bases, leaving 15 bases between the germline ends. CDR3 in amino acids: CASSLLFSAGEQFF. In DNA, the CDR3 is TGCGCCAGCAGCTTGTTGTTCTCAGCAGGGGAGCAGTTCTTC.

This clone was observed once. The V call is TRBV6-4, the J call TRBJ1-6; D is possibly TRBD1 (6 bases). Trimming stripped 11 bases from V and 0 bases from J, with 17 bases between. This CDR3 contains 16 residues. Germline assignment: CDR1 MRHNA and CDR2 SNTAGT. CDR3 sequence (DNA): TGTGCCCACGCTACAGGGACGAGCTCCTATAATTCACCCCTCCACTTT. This codes for CAHATGTSSYNSPLHF.

The J gene is TRBJ2-6, the V gene TRBV5-4; 7 nucleotides match TRBD1. J was trimmed by 2 bases and V by 3 bases; bases with no gene match: 8. The CDR3 is made up of 17 amino acids. CDR1 and CDR2 (germline): SGHNT, YYREEE (reference sequence). The CDR3 sequence is CASSSRAGGPGANVLTF. As DNA, the CDR3 is TGTGCCAGCAGCTCCCGCGCAGGGGGACCTGGGGCCAACGTCCTGACTTTC.

The chain combines TRBV11-1 with TRBJ2-2, with 10 positions matching TRBD1. J lost 6 bases, V lost 5 bases, and 15 bases had no gene match. Germline V gene sequence: CDR1 SGHAT, CDR2 FQDESV (reference sequence). This CDR3 spans 18 amino acids. CDR3 amino acids: CASSQRQWDRGQAGELFF. CDR3 in DNA: TGTGCCAGCAGCCAACGGCAATGGGACAGGGGACAGGCCGGGGAGCTGTTTTTT.

J is TRBJ1-2 and V is TRBV28; D may be TRBD1 (5 bases). Germline assignment: CDR1 MDHEN and CDR2 SYDVKM. The CDR3 is 15 amino acids. The V and J ends lost 5 bases and 2 bases respectively, with 15 bases between them. In DNA form, the CDR3 reads TGTGCCAGCAGTCCCCAGGGAGGTACGAACTATGGCTACACCTTC. Translated, it gives CASSPQGGTNYGYTF.

The gene calls are TRBV6-5 and TRBJ2-7, with TRBD1 identical over 9 bases. Germline trimming cut 10 bases from V and 3 bases from J; bases unmatched to any gene: 10. CDR3 size: 14 residues. The germline V gene has CDR1 MNHEY and CDR2 SVGAGI. The CDR3 nucleotides are TGTGCCACGAGTACCGGGACAGGGAACTACGAGCAGTACTTC. Translated, it gives CATSTGTGNYEQYF.

The chain joins TRBV6-1 to TRBJ2-2, with 13 bases identical to TRBD2. From germline, CDR1 is MNHNS and CDR2 SASEGT. Unmatched junction bases numbered 4, after V lost 4 bases and J lost 5 bases. This CDR3 comprises 16 residues. CDR3 sequence (DNA): TGTGCCAGCAGTGGACTAGCGGGGGGACCAACCGGGGAGCTGTTTTTT. Translated, it gives CASSGLAGGPTGELFF.

This clone occurred a few times. The chain joins TRBV14 to TRBJ2-3; D unclear. This CDR3 comprises 12 residues. V lost 3 bases, J lost 5 bases, and 6 bases lay in between. Germline CDR1 reads SGHDN; CDR2 reads FVKESK. CDR3 coding DNA: TGTGCCAGCAGCCAGTCCGGAGATACGCAGTATTTT. Translating gives CASSQSGDTQYF.

This rearrangement joins TRBV10-3 to TRBJ1-1, with D possibly matching TRBD1 (5 bases). Germline assignment: CDR1 ENHRY and CDR2 SYGVKD. With 6 bases removed from V and 3 bases from J, the gap between germline ends came to 20 bases. The CDR3 loop spans 16 amino acids. The CDR3 DNA follows: TGTGCCATCAGGGGGGGTGGGGGAATAGTAGACACTGAAGCTTTCTTT. It encodes CAIRGGGGIVDTEAFF.

V usage is TRBV5-1 and J usage is TRBJ2-7, with TRBD2 identical over 13 bases. Germline loops: CDR1 SGHRS, CDR2 YFSETQ. J was trimmed by 0 bases and V by 4 bases; bases with no gene match: 4. The CDR3 has 16 residues. CDR3: CASSPGTSGVSYEQYF. CDR3 nucleotides: TGCGCCAGCAGCCCCGGGACTAGCGGGGTCTCCTACGAGCAGTACTTC.

This chain links TRBV18 with TRBJ2-7, with D perhaps matching TRBD2 (6 bases). The V gene's germline CDR1 is KGHSH and CDR2 LQKENI. The CDR3 has 14 amino acids. V lost 0 bases to trimming and J lost 4 bases, with 10 bases between them. The CDR3: CASSPPGLSYEQYF. Written as DNA, the CDR3 is TGTGCCAGCTCACCACCGGGACTCTCTTACGAGCAGTACTTC.

The V call is TRBV7-9, the J call TRBJ2-1; tentative D call: TRBD1 (6 bases). This CDR3 has 13 amino acids. Germline V CDR1 and CDR2: SEHNR, FQNEAQ (reference sequence). V gave up 5 bases and J gave up 5 bases, with 10 bases separating them. CDR3 sequence reads: CASSIRTDNEQFF. In nucleotides, the CDR3 is TGTGCCAGCAGCATAAGGACAGACAATGAGCAGTTCTTC.

The rearrangement joins TRBV28 to TRBJ2-7; TRBD1 matches 7 bases. The CDR3 covers 15 residues. Germline V gene data show CDR1 as MDHEN and CDR2 as SYDVKM. V dropped 3 bases and J dropped 4; count of bases not matched to a gene: 9. CDR3 bases: TGTGCCAGCAGTTTCCCTTCGACAGGGCCTTACGAGCAGTACTTC. It encodes CASSFPSTGPYEQYF.

This clone was seen a few times. The rearrangement joins TRBV19 to TRBJ1-3, with D perhaps TRBD1 (6 bases). The length of the CDR3 is 15 residues. The germline CDR1 and CDR2 sequences are LNHDA and SQIVND (reference sequence). V was pared by 5 bases and J by 0 bases, with 11 bases between. CDR3 coding DNA: TGTGCCAGTAGTTCACGACAGGACTCTGGAAACACCATATATTTT. Translation gives CASSSRQDSGNTIYF.

This chain joins TRBV9 and TRBJ2-3, with D tentatively TRBD1 (5 bases). Trimming pared 0 bases from V and 2 bases from J, leaving 13 bases between. The CDR3 has 16 residues. Germline CDR1 is SGDLS and CDR2 is YYNGEE. The CDR3 DNA follows: TGTGCCAGCAGCGTAGCGGTCAGGGATACCACAGATACGCAGTATTTT. Protein: CASSVAVRDTTDTQYF.

This sequence joins TRBV18 and TRBJ2-5, with 10 bases fitting TRBD1. CDR3 length: 15 residues. V was pared by 3 bases and J by 3 bases, with 4 bases of the junction left unmatched. Germline assignment: CDR1 KGHSH and CDR2 LQKENI. The CDR3 DNA sequence: TGTGCCAGCTCACCCTCGACAGGGGGCGAAGAGACCCAGTACTTC. Translating it yields CASSPSTGGEETQYF.

V is TRBV19 and J is TRBJ2-5; no definite D call. V lost 3 bases, J lost 5 bases, and 10 bases lay in between. Germline V gene lookup returns CDR1 LNHDA and CDR2 SQIVND (reference sequence). The CDR3 loop spans 13 amino acids. The CDR3 here is CASSIARSETQYF. Here the CDR3 DNA reads TGTGCCAGTAGTATTGCGCGGTCCGAGACCCAGTACTTC.

The chain carries TRBV2 and TRBJ1-4; TRBD1 agrees at 10 bases. The CDR3 loop spans 15 amino acids. Germline-derived CDR1 and CDR2 are SNHLY and FYNNEI. With 6 bases clipped from V and 3 bases from J, the junction kept 4 bases outside the gene matches. This chain's CDR3 is CASRDRGLANEKLFF. As DNA, the CDR3 is TGTGCCAGCAGGGACAGGGGGTTAGCTAATGAAAAACTGTTTTTT.

The genes are TRBV28 and TRBJ2-1; 9 nucleotides match TRBD2. The length of the CDR3 is 15 residues. The germline V gene has CDR1 MDHEN and CDR2 SYDVKM. J lost 6 bases, V lost 3 bases, and 6 bases had no gene match. The CDR3 DNA reads TGTGCCAGCAGTTTGGCGGCTAGCGGGGCCAATGAGCAGTTCTTC. It yields the protein CASSLAASGANEQFF. Looking up the rest from reference TRBV28 and TRBJ2-1 gives the full variable domain: DVKVTQSSRYLVKRTGEKVFLECVQDMDHENMFWYRQDPGLGLRLIYFSYDVKMKEKGDIPEGYSVSREKKERFSLILESASTNQTSMYLCASSLAASGANEQFFGPGTRLTVL.

The CDR3 loop is CASSTTMNYGYTF. For the CDR3, the DNA is TGTGCCAGCAGCACTACCATGAACTATGGCTACACCTTC. This chain uses TRBV5-6 with TRBJ1-2; D is uncertain. The V end was cut by 4 bases, the J end by 2 bases, with 9 bases between. The CDR3 is 13 residues long. Germline CDR1 SGHDT, CDR2 YYEEEE.